The clone carrying this TCR beta chain was seen ten or more times. Its matching antigen is unknown. This sample was taken from a study of molecular identifiers for immune sequencing clone quantification. In the study overall: In replicates, RNA from approximately 22,000 or 94,000 naive CD8 cells was divided five ways and four parts were sequenced.

Preparation of the bulk TCR libraries relied on previously described methods and listed TCR primers. TCRdb used MiXCR to reprocess the PCR reads, holding one entry per CDR3 protein. The data hold about 510,000 distinct CDR3 sequences, with about 26% observed a single time. The V gene lost 3 bases and the J gene lost 4 bases, with 5 bases spanning the gap. The CDR3 covers 12 residues. Germline V gene sequence: CDR1 MDHEN, CDR2 SYDVKM. Overall study findings and caveats: Same-barcode identical TCR molecules could make highly expanded clones look smaller than they are. Effector cells kept over 97% of their molecules in clones above 20 RNA copies, while naive cells kept under 1% there.

The source of this sequence is a human donor in good health. Some libraries in this study had Jurkat cell RNA spiked in. The rearrangement links TRBV28 to TRBJ2-3; no definite D call. The material sequenced was naive CD8+ T cells from blood, with Jurkat cell RNA spiked in. Indicated subset: FACS-sorted CD8+CD4-CCR7+CD45RA+ naive T cells. The CDR3 nucleotides are TGTGCCAGCAGTTTTGAGTCAGATACGCAGTATTTT. Translation gives CASSFESDTQYF.